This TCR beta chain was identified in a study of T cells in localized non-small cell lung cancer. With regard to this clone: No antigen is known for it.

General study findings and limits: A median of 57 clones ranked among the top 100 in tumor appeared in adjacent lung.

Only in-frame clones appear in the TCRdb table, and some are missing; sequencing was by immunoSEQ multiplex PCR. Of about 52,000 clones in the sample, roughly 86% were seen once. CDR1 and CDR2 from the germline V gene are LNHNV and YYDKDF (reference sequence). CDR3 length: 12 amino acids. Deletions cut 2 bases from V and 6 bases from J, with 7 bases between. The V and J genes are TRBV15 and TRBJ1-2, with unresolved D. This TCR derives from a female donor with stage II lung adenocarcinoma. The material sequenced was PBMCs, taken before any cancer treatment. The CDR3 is CATSRNLNGYTF. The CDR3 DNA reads TGTGCCACCAGCAGAAATCTGAATGGCTACACCTTC.